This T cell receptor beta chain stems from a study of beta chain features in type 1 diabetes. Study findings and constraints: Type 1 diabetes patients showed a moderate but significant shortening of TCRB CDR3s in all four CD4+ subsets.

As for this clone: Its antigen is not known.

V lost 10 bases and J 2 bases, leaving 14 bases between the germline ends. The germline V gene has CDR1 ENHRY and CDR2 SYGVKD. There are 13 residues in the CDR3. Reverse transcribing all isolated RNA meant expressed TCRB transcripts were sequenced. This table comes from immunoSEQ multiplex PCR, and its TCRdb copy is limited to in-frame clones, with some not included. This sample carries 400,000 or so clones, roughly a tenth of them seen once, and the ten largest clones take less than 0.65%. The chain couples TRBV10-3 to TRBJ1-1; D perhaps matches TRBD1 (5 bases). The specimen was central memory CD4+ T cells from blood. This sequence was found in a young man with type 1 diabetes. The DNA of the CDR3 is TGTGCCACCGCCGCGACAGATAACACTGAAGCTTTCTTT. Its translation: CATAATDNTEAFF.